This TCR beta chain was sequenced for a study of shared clonotypes between healthy human individuals (dated by TCRdb to between 2020 and 2021). About the full investigation: A couple of women and three men aged 18 to 49 years were included in the cohort. For each donor, CD4 naive and CD4 memory were each given three plates, CD8 naive was given two plates, and CD8 memory was given one plate. Blood TCR repertoires of a handful of healthy adults were deeply sequenced to estimate repertoire size and the extent of clonotype sharing between individuals. To increase sequencing depth and limit assay-specific biases, TCR repertoire library preparation and sequencing were carried out by different laboratories using diverse techniques. Per donor, leukapheresis produced somewhere between about 0.94 and 8.9 billion PBMCs.

Using the deep immunoSEQ assay, TCR CDR3 regions were amplified from genomic DNA by multiplex PCR. Genomic DNA extracted from each cell subset was distributed evenly over all wells of several immunoSEQ 96-well plates, and each plate served as one replicate. For sorted subsets, about 210 ng of genomic DNA, equivalent to 25,000 to 35,000 T cell genomes, went into each replicate PCR. Purified libraries were measured with a Qubit 3.0 fluorometer, size-checked on a Bioanalyzer 2100, and measured again with the KAPA Library Quantification kit. Each immunoSEQ 96-well plate was sequenced on its own single-read 150-cycle Illumina NextSeq 550 flow cell. Processing in the source paper ran as follows. Because the immunoSEQ output held only junctional sequences and lacked quality scores, the filtering could not match the filtering applied to full-length reads. Sequences were annotated with PyIR, a Python wrapper for IgBLAST v1.9, and V/J genes and CDR3 were assigned using IMGT germline references. Reads were removed for weak V/J assignments (E-value above 1e-6), missing CDR3, stop codons, out-of-frame junctions, or ambiguous translated residues. A V3J clonotype was defined by an identical inferred V gene, J gene, and CDR3 amino acid sequence. Percentage overlap between repertoires was calculated by dividing the number of shared unique clonotypes by the size of the smaller repertoire. Richness of each repertoire was evaluated using RTK rarefaction, the Chao1 estimator, and Recon v2.1 estimates of unobserved clonotypes. Generation probabilities for all TCRbeta clonotypes obtained by the gDNA method from a handful of donors were computed using OLGA. The source is immuneACCESS, and TCRdb retained only in-frame sequences with V and J called. Part of the clones is not carried over; for the studies checked, unresolved V genes explain less than half of this, and the remainder is unexplained. That table is the source of V, J and clone size, and D and trimming were worked out from the DNA. The sample table contains about 2.1 million clones; only one count was recorded for just over 90% of them. The top ten hold approximately 1.7% of the sample.

Broad study findings and their caveats: Even with the large sequencing depth, rarefaction of the sorted-subset datasets indicated that sequencing was incomplete. Because the study included a small number of donors, the genetic and exposure-history diversity represented was limited. Sharing across several donors was observed for approximately 4.6% of naive CD4, less than 4% of naive CD8, about 2.3% of memory CD4, and roughly 0.4% of memory CD8 clonotypes. Pairwise subsampling led to the expectation that sequencing depth would affect the degree of clonotype sharing among donors. Compared with non-shared clonotypes, the clonotypes found in all four sorted-subset donors had higher generation probabilities. Sampling was restricted to blood, and TCR repertoires in tissue are likely to differ from TCR repertoires in blood. Naive subsets generally had larger estimated clonotype richness than memory subsets did.

In the case of this clone: Its antigen target is currently unknown. The input lacks base qualities; no much larger clone sits a single base away.

V was cut back by 1 base and J by 5 bases, leaving a gap of 8 bases between them. The CDR3 has 13 amino acids, counting the end cysteine and phenylalanine. Just the 39-base CDR3 DNA is kept, in frame starting at base 1. CDR1 and CDR2 are read off the germline V gene as KGHSH and LQKENI. CD8 naive samples were CD45RO-negative cells positively selected for CCR7, giving a CD45RA+CCR7+ population that excluded TemRA cells. The donors were healthy, HIV-negative adults with no recently reported acute infections or vaccinations. Every donor was a Caucasian adult residing in Nashville, Tennessee, USA. Blood was obtained by leukapheresis, after which PBMCs were separated by Ficoll-Histopaque density gradient centrifugation and cryopreserved in liquid nitrogen vapor phase. Analytical flow cytometry was used to check the purity and quantity of each magnetically sorted T cell population. From each sorted fraction, genomic DNA was isolated and quantified by UV absorbance on a Nanodrop 2000c.

Sequenced material: naive CD8+ T cells from PBMCs. In light of the paper, this sample's cell subset or site label describes: CD45RA+CCR7+. The rearrangement combines TRBV18 with TRBJ1-2; the best D guess is TRBD1, with 5 bases matching. The sequence was obtained from a young man in good health. Some clones in this sample may be carry-over from other donors' samples. The sequenced DNA is TGTGCCAGCTCACCACAAGACAGATATGGCTACACCTTC. It codes for CASSPQDRYGYTF. The CDR3 plus the reference TRBV18 and TRBJ1-2 genes for the other parts give the full variable domain: NAGVMQNPRHLVRRRGQEARLRCSPMKGHSHVYWYRQLPEEGLKFMVYLQKENIIDESGMPKERFSAEFPKEGPSILRIQQVVRGDSAAYFCASSPQDRYGYTFGSGTRLTVV.